The sample holds one count of the clone carrying this TCR beta chain. TCRdb's table, derived via immunoSEQ multiplex PCR, lists solely in-frame clones and lacks some. The sample shows 250,000 or so clones, over 80% of them seen only once. Germline V CDR1 and CDR2: MGHDK, SYGVNS. This CDR3 is 16 amino acids long. Trimming took 5 bases from V and 6 from J; bases not matched to a gene: 6. The sample belongs to a study of blood T cell repertoires in COVID-19. About the study: Spain, Italy and the United States supplied samples that represented acute and convalescent COVID-19. Sample material is recorded as cDNA or gDNA derived from T cells, B-cell-depleted T cells, or PBMCs.

Participant age was roughly 18 to 100 years, and participants resided in 25 or so US areas. Participants' reported clinical history set cohort assignment. The receptor comes from a woman aged 25 to 39 with acute COVID-19. The chain joins TRBV25-1 to TRBJ2-2, with 13 nucleotides matching TRBD2. Sequencing was done on a sample of PBMCs or T cells enriched from blood (not recorded which). CDR3 sequence reads: CASSPPGTSGAGELFF. CDR3 bases: TGTGCCAGCAGTCCTCCCGGGACTAGCGGGGCCGGGGAGCTGTTTTTT.